The entry that follows covers one TCR beta chain sequence. The data were obtained in a study of CD8 T cells in Susac syndrome. The germline gives CDR1 LNHDA, CDR2 SQIVND (reference sequence). This CDR3 region has 14 residues. The germline V and J ends were trimmed by 1 base and 4 bases, with 10 bases remaining between them. Reverse transcription of about 0.5 to 1 ug RNA used random hexamers. A single record per CDR3 protein comes from TCRdb applying MiXCR to the immunoSEQ multiplex PCR reads. The sample lists 200,000 to 250,000 distinct CDR3 sequences, about 90% occurring once. The clonotype was recovered from a human donor with multiple sclerosis. Sequenced input: CD8+ T cells from PBMCs. V and J are TRBV19 and TRBJ1-1; D possibly corresponds to TRBD1 (5 bases). CDR3 region: CASSIVPGGTEAFF. The CDR3, as DNA: TGTGCCAGTAGTATAGTTCCGGGGGGCACTGAAGCTTTCTTT.